This T cell receptor (beta chain) was observed in a study of cytomegalovirus exposure and HLA in healthy donors. Comments on this clone: The antigen is undetermined.

General observations from the study: A later analysis reportedly found fewer N-insertions in an Asian-associated ancestry cluster than the approximately 700-donor mean. TCR beta sequences reportedly predicted the HLA-A and HLA-B alleles of most subjects accurately. Cytomegalovirus-associated TCR beta chains were listed, numbering 150 to 200. Specificity of a few CMV-associated chains for CMV antigens was verified in vitro.

Germline V gives CDR1 SGDLS, CDR2 YYNGEE. The CDR3 consists of 15 residues. The V end lost 0 bases, the J end lost 0 bases, and 10 bases lay between the germline ends. It was with 60 Vbeta and 13 Jbeta primers that the PCR ran. Clones were read by immunoSEQ multiplex PCR, and TCRdb kept only the in-frame ones, dropping some. The sample's table shows about 48,000 clones. The source material was PBMCs. This receptor was obtained from a male donor in good health and CMV-seropositive. V usage is TRBV9 and J usage is TRBJ2-7, with D perhaps TRBD1 (5 bases). Here the CDR3 reads CASSVEAGFSYEQYF. The CDR3 coding sequence is TGTGCCAGCAGCGTAGAGGCAGGGTTCTCCTACGAGCAGTACTTC.